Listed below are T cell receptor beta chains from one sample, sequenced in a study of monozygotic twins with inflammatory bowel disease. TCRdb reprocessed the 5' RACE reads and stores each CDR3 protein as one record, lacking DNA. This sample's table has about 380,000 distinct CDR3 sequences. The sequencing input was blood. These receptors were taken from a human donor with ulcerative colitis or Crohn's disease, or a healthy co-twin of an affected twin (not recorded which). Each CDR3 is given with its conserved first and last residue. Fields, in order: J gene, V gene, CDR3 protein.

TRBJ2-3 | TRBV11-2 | CASSLVTPTSGGITDTQYF
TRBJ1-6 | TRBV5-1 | CASKAGTRNSPLHF
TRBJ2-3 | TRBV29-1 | CSVEGGQGADTQYF
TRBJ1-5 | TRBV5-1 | CARVDPWARGNQPQHF
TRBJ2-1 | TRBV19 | CASSETGSSYNEQFF
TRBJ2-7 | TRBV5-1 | CASSLGWGDKSDEQYF
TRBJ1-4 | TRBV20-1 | CSAGKTGGSEKLFF
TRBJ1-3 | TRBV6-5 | CASTTGNTIYF
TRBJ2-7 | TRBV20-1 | CSASAIGTGAAEQYF
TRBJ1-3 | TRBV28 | CASIGMLGQPSGNTIYF
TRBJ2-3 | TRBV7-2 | CASRNWGMGVPDTQYF
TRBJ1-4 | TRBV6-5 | CASSYQVNEKLFF
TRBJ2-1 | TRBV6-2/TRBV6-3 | CASSYGLAVLNEQFF
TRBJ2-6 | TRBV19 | CASSIPRSGANVLTF
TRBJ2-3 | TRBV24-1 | CATSDLPTGASTDTQYF
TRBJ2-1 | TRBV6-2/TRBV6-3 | CASSYGVASSYNEQFF
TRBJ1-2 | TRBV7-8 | CASSLAGTLNGYTF
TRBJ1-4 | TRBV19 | CASSRRHASNEKLFF
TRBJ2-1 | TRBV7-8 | CASSSRQGQVNEQFF
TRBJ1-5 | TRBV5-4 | CASSSGGGSNQPQHF
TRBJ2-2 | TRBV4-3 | CASSQDRVNTGELFF
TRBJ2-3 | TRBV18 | CASSAGTSGADTQYF
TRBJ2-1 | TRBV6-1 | CASKAGGYNEQFF
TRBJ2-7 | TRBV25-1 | CASSDPSKDRAMAYEQYF
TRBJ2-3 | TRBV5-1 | CASGKGRSTDTQYF
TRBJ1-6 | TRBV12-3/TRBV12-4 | CASSPGTGGDSPLHF
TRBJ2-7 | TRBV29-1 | CSVEGTRQGAFEQYF
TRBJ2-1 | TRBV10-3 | CAISEPGLANHNEQFF
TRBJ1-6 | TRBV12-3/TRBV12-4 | CASSFRPDSPLHF
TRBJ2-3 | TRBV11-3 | CASSLGLNTDTQYF
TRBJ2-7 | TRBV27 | CASSLAGGGGVYEQYF
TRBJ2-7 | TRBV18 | CASSPQFLTYEQYF
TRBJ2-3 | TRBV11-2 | CASSFRTRQDTQYF
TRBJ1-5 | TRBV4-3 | CASSPPTRTGSNQPQHF
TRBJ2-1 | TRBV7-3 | CASSLTPQAPLAF
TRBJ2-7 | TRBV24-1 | CATSDPRDSRYEQYF
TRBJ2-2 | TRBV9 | CASSVNLRRGVTGELFF
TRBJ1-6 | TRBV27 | CASTLYRGLDSPLHF
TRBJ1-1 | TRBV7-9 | CASSPHEVPSNTEAFF
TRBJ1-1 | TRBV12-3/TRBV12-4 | CASRSQSDTEAFF
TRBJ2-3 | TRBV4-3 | CASSHDGGVGGTDTQYF
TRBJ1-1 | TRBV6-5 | CASSYSQGHTEAFF
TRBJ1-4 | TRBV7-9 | CASSIRQGGREKLFF
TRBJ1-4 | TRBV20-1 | CSARRTGGGEKLFF
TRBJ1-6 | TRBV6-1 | CASSDRGPLLHF
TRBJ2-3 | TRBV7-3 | CASSWTSASTDTQYF
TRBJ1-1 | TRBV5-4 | CASSLGRGLMNTEAFF
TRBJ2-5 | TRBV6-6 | CASSSGLGVQTQYF
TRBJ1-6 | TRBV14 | CASSQWGRAYNSPLHF
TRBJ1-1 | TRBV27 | CASSPSGGEMNTEAFF
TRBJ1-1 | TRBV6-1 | CASSATGGGHEAFF
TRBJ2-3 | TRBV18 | CASSIGRGTDTQYF
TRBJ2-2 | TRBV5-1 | CASSLTGTGDTGELFF
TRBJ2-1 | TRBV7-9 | CASSPLAGPYNEQFF
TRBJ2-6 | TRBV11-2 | CASSLSGTGAISGANVLTF
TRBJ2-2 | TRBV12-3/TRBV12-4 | CASSLAVRENTGELFF
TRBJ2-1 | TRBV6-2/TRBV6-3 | CASSSSEGFYNEQFF
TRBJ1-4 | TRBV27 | CASSSILLEKLFF
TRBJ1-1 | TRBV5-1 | CASSPRTGGLGTEAFF